The 10 T cell receptor beta chains below come from one sample, sequenced in a study of early T cells in non-severe SARS-CoV-2 infection (TCRdb year 2021). The method was 5' RACE. Data came from a NextSeq 500. Starting from the raw public reads, TCRdb applied fastp trimming at Q25, assembled clones with MiXCR and retained in-frame beta chains. Rows are combined by CDR3 protein, so each entry shows the most common genes and DNA. The sample table lists 35,000 to 45,000 distinct CDR3 sequences, more than 9% of them with a count of one. The ten largest make up roughly 16% of the sample. The source material was whole blood. The receptor source for this set is an adult who was a healthcare worker with PCR-confirmed SARS-CoV-2 infection or an uninfected control (not recorded which).

Ten or more counts support this clonotype. The rearrangement joins TRBV4-2 to TRBJ1-1, with no clear D. The CDR3 extends over 15 amino acids. Germline-derived CDR1 and CDR2 are LGHNA and YNFKEQ. Between the trimmed V and J ends, which lost 5 bases and 4 bases, there was a span of 17 bases. The CDR3 DNA sequence: TGTGCCAGCAGCTTATTGAAGGGAGGGAGCACTGAAGCTTTCTTT. It yields the protein CASSLLKGGSTEAFF.

This clonotype was picked up many times. The V gene is TRBV20-1, the J gene TRBJ1-5, with a tentative D call TRBD1 (5 bases). Germline V gene sequence: CDR1 DFQATT, CDR2 SNEGSKA (reference sequence). The V end was cut by 2 bases, the J end by 4 bases, with 24 bases between. This CDR3 is 18 amino acids long. In DNA, the CDR3 is TGCAGTGCTAGATTCCTCCCCGAGGGGTTTGGGAATAATCAGCCCCAGCATTTT. Translating gives CSARFLPEGFGNNQPQHF.

This clonotype was found many times. The chain carries TRBV5-6 and TRBJ2-1; D gene ambiguous. Germline lookup yields CDR1 SGHDT and CDR2 YYEEEE. The CDR3 contains 12 residues. V was trimmed by 2 bases and J by 10 bases, leaving 10 bases between them. The CDR3 spells CASSFSVGEQFF. In nucleotides, the CDR3 is TGTGCCAGCAGCTTCTCCGTAGGGGAGCAGTTCTTC.

This clonotype was seen more than once but under ten times. The rearrangement links TRBV7-6 to TRBJ2-7, with 9 bases identical to TRBD2. Germline CDR1 SGHVS, CDR2 FNYEAQ. V shed 1 base, J shed 6 bases, and the junction held 7 bases outside the gene matches. CDR3 length equals 15 residues. The CDR3: CASSLEGLARGEQYF. CDR3 in DNA: TGTGCCAGCAGCTTAGAGGGACTAGCTCGGGGCGAGCAGTACTTC.

This clonotype was seen at least ten times. The chain carries TRBV12-3 or TRBV12-4 and TRBJ2-3, with D perhaps TRBD1 (6 bases). V was shortened by 3 bases and J by 1 base, with 14 bases between the two germline ends. This CDR3 comprises 16 residues. The CDR3 nucleotides are TGTGCCAGCAGTTTCTCTGGACAGACCCGCACAGATACGCAGTATTTT. Encoded protein: CASSFSGQTRTDTQYF.

This clonotype was picked up many times. This rearrangement joins TRBV29-1 to TRBJ2-7; 9 bases are shared with TRBD2. This CDR3 comprises 13 residues. Germline CDR1 SQVTM, CDR2 ANQGSEA. V was pared by 5 bases and J by 7 bases, with 9 bases of the junction left unmatched. The CDR3 is CSVRASGKDEQYF. Here the CDR3 DNA reads TGCAGCGTTCGGGCTAGCGGGAAGGATGAGCAGTACTTC.

This clonotype was counted between two and nine times. This chain joins TRBV5-6 and TRBJ1-2; D unresolved. Germline V gene lookup returns CDR1 SGHDT and CDR2 YYEEEE. The CDR3 has 15 amino acids. Trimming pared 2 bases from V and 2 bases from J, leaving 13 bases between. CDR3 bases: TGTGCCAGCAGCTTTGGCGGACTGCCAAACTATGGCTACACCTTC. Amino acid sequence: CASSFGGLPNYGYTF.

This clonotype was picked up many times. V gene TRBV6-2 or TRBV6-3 combines with J gene TRBJ2-1; D not resolved. V lost 6 bases, J lost 7 bases, and 10 bases lay in between. The CDR3 is made up of 12 amino acids. Germline CDR1 is MNHEY and CDR2 is SVGEGT. In nucleotides, the CDR3 is TGTGCCAGCAGGGGCGGAGTGAATGAGCAGTTCTTC. Translating it yields CASRGGVNEQFF.

The CDR3 sequence is CASSLDLGGRGSGTYNEQFF. The CDR3 bases are TGTGCCAGCAGCTTAGATCTCGGCGGGAGGGGTAGTGGCACCTACAATGAGCAGTTCTTC. The chain carries TRBV11-2 and TRBJ2-1; TRBD2 agrees at 9 bases. This CDR3 is built from 20 residues. The V gene end was trimmed by 0 bases and the J gene end by 2 bases; junction bases not matched to a gene: 14. Germline V lookup: CDR1 SGHAT, CDR2 FQNNGV.

The V gene is TRBV3-1, the J gene TRBJ1-4; D gene uncertain. The V and J ends lost 0 bases and 2 bases respectively, with 16 bases between them. There are 18 residues in the CDR3. Germline CDR1 LGHDT, CDR2 YNNKEL (reference sequence). The CDR3 here is CASSQDRPVWVTNEKLFF. CDR3 in DNA: TGTGCCAGCAGCCAAGATCGCCCGGTATGGGTGACTAATGAAAAACTGTTTTTT.